The clone carrying this TCR beta chain came up many times. As yet, its antigen is unknown. This entry comes from a study of breast tumors, draining lymph nodes, adjacent tissues. General observations from the study: Luminal-like breast cancer showed significantly greater tumor-nontumor repertoire similarity than basal-like breast cancer did. Data only fit, rather than demonstrated, lymph node origin of most tumor T cells.

Breast cancer patients provided tissue from their axillary draining lymph nodes. TCRdb used MiXCR to reprocess the multiplex PCR reads, holding one entry per CDR3 protein. The sample has over 130,000 distinct CDR3 sequences, around a third seen once. Unmatched junction bases numbered 18, after V lost 3 bases and J lost 14 bases. Germline V lookup: CDR1 SGHDT, CDR2 YYEEEE. CDR3 size: 15 residues. This rearrangement joins TRBV5-6 to TRBJ2-3; 7 nucleotides match TRBD1. The receptor's source is a female donor with breast cancer. Some clones in this sample may be carry-over from other donors' samples. Sequencing was performed on axillary lymph node tissue. The DNA of the CDR3 is TGTGCCAGCAGCTGGGCCGGGACAGTAGCACAGATACGGTATTTT. Translated, it gives CASSWAGTVAQIRYF.